This TCR beta chain was observed in a study of cytomegalovirus exposure and HLA in healthy donors (dated by TCRdb to the late 2010s). With regard to the full study: An earlier analysis of 587 of the donors reported approximately 280 Gb of sequence data and 95 million to 130 million unique TCR beta sequences obtained from around 190 million T cells. An early release covering more than 500 HLA-typed donors comprised about 300 gigabases of sequencing data and 85 million to 100 million unique TCR sequences. The genetic ancestry cluster associated with self-reported Caucasian donors included roughly four fifths of the roughly 400 genotyped donors. The study was designed to test whether signatures of past pathogen exposure could be identified by cataloging public T cell receptors. Using immunosequencing, the study profiled T cell repertoires from roughly 650 subjects and related those repertoires to cytomegalovirus serostatus. In addition to the first cohort of hundreds of subjects, a separate validation cohort of over 90 different subjects was used. High-throughput TCR immunosequencing, statistical association of individual TCRs with disease status, and machine learning were combined to predict cytomegalovirus infection status. In a later analysis, previously published TCR beta repertoires from about 640 donors were re-analyzed and high-resolution HLA genotyping was added so that TCR occurrence patterns could be studied. The later analysis used no new phenotypic data to find candidate immune exposures, relying instead on TCR beta sequences and their occurrence across donors. An earlier analysis of about 620 of the donors applied high-throughput TCR beta sequencing to assess whether each TCR beta V gene segment acted as functional or pseudogenic. Donor age, sex, ethnicity and CMV serostatus were compiled alongside the repertoire data. A later genetic analysis took genome-wide SNP genotypes for about 65% of the 666 donors and used that subset as a discovery cohort. Every discovery cohort repertoire had been produced on one sequencing platform. Both class I and class II loci were covered by HLA typing, at four-digit resolution. Typing coverage varied by locus: about 629-630 donors for A, B, C, DRB1 and DQB1; more than 500 for DQA1; more than 600 for DPA1; roughly 450 for DPB1. Five DR-DQ haplotypes were handled as single units for association and clustering, since linkage in the cohort was strong. Across approximately 420 genotyped donors of the cohort, an average of about 220,000 unique TCR beta nucleotide sequences per donor were sequenced, and roughly a sixth of those sequences were non-productive.

In total, around 600 healthy bone marrow donors made up the cohort. At the time of sampling, all cohort members were nominally healthy, though unrecorded immune exposures were likely present. The donor tested CMV seronegative and was one of the 352 seronegative cohort members. A peripheral blood sample was provided by each donor, and peripheral blood mononuclear cells were used for TCR beta sequencing. The Qiagen DNeasy Blood Extraction Kit was used to extract genomic DNA from the blood cell samples. Inclusive of the bounding cysteine and phenylalanine, the CDR3 is 13 residues long. Only CDR3 DNA is held: 39 bases, read in frame from base 1. The germline V gene gives CDR1 as MNHEY and CDR2 as SVGAGI. V loses 2 bases of germline sequence and J loses 4 bases, and the interval between the two ends is 8 bases. Turning to this clone: Its antigen is unknown. No base quality information exists; no much larger clone differs at one position.

The research as a whole found: Most TCR sequences were observed very rarely across donors, whereas some public TCRs were present in many individuals. A further reported finding was that TCR beta sequences accurately predicted the HLA-A and HLA-B alleles for most subjects in the first cohort. A later analysis reported that several top co-occurrence clusters appeared linked to parvovirus B19, influenza, CMV and Epstein-Barr virus. A later analysis found that TCR association rates varied across HLA loci, with DRB1 alleles showing the most associated TCRs and HLA-C alleles the fewest. Correlated functional status among segregating V segments might be attributable to linkage disequilibrium, but an unknown experimental factor could not be ruled out. According to the authors, the approach could potentially be generalized to other disease states and immunological phenotypes. In an earlier analysis of some 500 of the donors, most TCR beta V segments appeared in productive rearrangements about 87% or about 30% of the time, broadly matching IMGT annotations. The study gave a list of some 150 TCR beta chains associated with cytomegalovirus. Specific HLA alleles were associated with over 15,000 TCR beta sequences at a false discovery rate of 0.05 in a later analysis. CMV serostatus was the only immune exposure information available for the cohort. A later analysis found that most CMV-associated TCR beta chains appeared HLA-restricted, with HLA associations seemingly driven largely by CMV exposure. Because some donors lacked HLA typing at each locus, the association tests relied only on the typed subset. Compared with equally common non-associated chains, HLA-associated TCR beta chains in a later analysis were more clonally expanded and had lower generation probabilities. Strong co-occurrence of HLA alleles, especially DR and DQ, made assigning TCR associations to individual alleles difficult. Cytomegalovirus status was reported to be diagnosed by the classifier with high specificity and sensitivity in both the original and validation cohorts. Sequencing depth was assumed to be roughly uniform across donors in the presence/absence analyses, though that assumption may not hold. Because counts were too low, roughly 18 rarely observed V segments, including chromosome 9 orphons, were left out of the earlier analysis of roughly 600 of the donors. In a later genetic analysis, a missense DCLRE1C variant was associated with V-gene and J-gene trimming of TCR beta chains, and the association was replicated in an independent cohort. Some IMGT-functional V segments, including TRBV6-2 and TRBV6-3, could not be told apart with the 87-base-pair reads, so those segments were excluded. Only TCR beta chains were sequenced in this cohort, and the absence of alpha or paired-chain data limited detectable features. A later genetic analysis reported fewer N-insertions in productive TCRs among donors in an Asian-associated ancestry cluster than the roughly 640-donor mean. A group of highly shared sequence variants was considered likely to be a technical artifact of the sequencing pipeline. A few of the identified cytomegalovirus-associated TCR beta chains were confirmed in vitro to be specific for cytomegalovirus antigens.

The library was produced with the immunoSEQ multiplex PCR assay. For the multiplex PCR, a mixture combining 60 forward primers for TCR Vbeta segments and 13 reverse primers for TCR Jbeta segments was used. The CDR3 region of rearranged TCR beta genes was amplified from genomic DNA by a multiplex PCR assay. Amplified TCR beta libraries were sequenced as 87-base-pair reads on the Illumina HiSeq System. The authors' pipeline ran thus. A later analysis tallied 70 million to 100 million unique TCR beta chains across the 666 repertoires, and around 12 million of those chains were shared by two or more donors. Raw reads were error-corrected and collapsed into unique sequences with a nearest-neighbor algorithm that merged closely related sequences to remove PCR and sequencing errors. V, D and J gene segments were assigned by aligning CDR3 sequences to IMGT reference sequences. For a sequence to be retained, a match of at least six nucleotides was required to both a V gene segment and a J gene segment. Rearrangements were called productive when the CDR3 lacked stop codons and stayed in frame with V and J; all others were non-productive. Following IMGT convention, CDR3 was defined as the stretch from the second conserved V-encoded cysteine up to the conserved J-encoded phenylalanine. In an earlier analysis of some 550 of the donors, sequences lacking an unambiguous match to a single V gene segment were excluded. An earlier analysis of 450 to 650 of the donors called V segments functional above 56.7% productive rearrangements and segregating when the between-donor standard deviation exceeded 5%. A statistical classification framework was built for diagnosing cytomegalovirus status from the catalog of TCR beta chain sequences. In a later analysis, TCR nucleotide sequences were compared against IMGT/GENE-DB human TR gene sequences so that V and J genes could be assigned. Using the TCRdist pipeline, a later analysis assigned CDR3 sequences along with most-parsimonious VDJ recombination scenarios. In a later analysis, every TCR beta chain was defined by the combination of its CDR3 amino acid sequence and its V-gene family, and reads without a unique V-gene family were dropped. As a way to deal with suspected cross-contamination and a sequencing artifact, a later analysis dropped nearly 600 nucleotide sequences that were highly shared and had low generation probability. In a later analysis, a clonal expansion index for each public chain was calculated from normalized within-repertoire ranks of inferred template counts. Generation probabilities in a later analysis came from a VDJ recombination model fitted to out-of-frame rearrangements, and those results were checked against IGoR. Hypergeometric tests were used in a later analysis to score TCR-TCR, TCR-HLA and TCR-CMV co-occurrence, with a repertoire-size bias correction applied to the TCR pairs. In a later analysis, false discovery rates were estimated by permuting HLA or CMV assignments 20 times. In a later analysis, co-occurring TCRs were grouped using DBSCAN, with TCRdist sequence similarity added in when clustering inside HLA-allele-positive subsets. Repertoires with fewer than 30,000 or more than 120,000 public chains were left out of co-occurrence clustering, as were five repertoires with anomalous nucleotide sharing. TCRdb's version of the immuneACCESS table is confined to in-frame rearrangements and falls short of the full clone set. An unresolved V gene accounts for under half of the shortfall where checked; the remainder is of unknown origin. V and J calls and clone size are given by that table; D and trimming were obtained from the DNA. Across this sample there are tens of thousands of clones, with 60% to 80% seen only once. The ten largest account for 3.7% of the sample.

The origin of this receptor is a young man in good health and CMV-seronegative. The specimen was PBMCs. Here the chain combines TRBV6-5 and TRBJ1-1, with TRBD1 perhaps the D gene, on 5 matching bases. The nucleotide sequence is TGTGCCAGCAGTTACGGGGGGGGCACTGAAGCTTTCTTT. The resulting protein is CASSYGGGTEAFF.